These T cell receptor beta chains were read from a single sample in a study of blood T cell repertoires in COVID-19. TCRdb's copy holds only in-frame clones and misses some; the assay was immunoSEQ multiplex PCR. The data hold about 200,000 clones, with 85% to 95% observed a single time. Source material: peripheral blood. Every receptor here comes from a man aged 30 to 39 with COVID-19, enrolled during active disease. The CDR3 runs from the conserved cysteine through the conserved F or W. D genes are given only for firm matches. The size field is filled for only some rows; it gives once, few, many or a size class.

CDR3 protein: CASKPAGGTEAFF
CDR3 DNA: TGTGCCAGCAAACCGGCCGGGGGGACTGAAGCTTTCTTT
J gene: TRBJ1-1
D gene: NA
clone size: NA
V gene: TRBV6-5

CDR3 protein: CASKETGYNSPLHF
CDR3 DNA: TGTGCCAGCAAAGAGACGGGCTATAATTCACCCCTCCACTTT
J gene: TRBJ1-6
D gene: NA
clone size: few
V gene: TRBV2

CDR3 protein: CASSDNDSPSGANVLTF
CDR3 DNA: TGTGCCAGCAGCGATAACGACAGCCCCTCTGGGGCCAACGTCCTGACTTTC
J gene: TRBJ2-6
D gene: NA
clone size: NA
V gene: TRBV7-9

CDR3 protein: CASSLPLGQGGEQFF
CDR3 DNA: TGTGCCAGCAGCTTACCATTGGGACAGGGCGGTGAGCAGTTCTTC
J gene: TRBJ2-1
D gene: TRBD1
clone size: NA
V gene: TRBV7-2

CDR3 protein: CASSVATVAEGWPLHF
CDR3 DNA: TGTGCCAGCAGCGTAGCTACTGTGGCGGAGGGGTGGCCCCTCCACTTT
J gene: TRBJ1-6
D gene: NA
clone size: NA
V gene: TRBV9

CDR3 protein: CASSLWTGHTGELFF
CDR3 DNA: TGTGCCAGCAGCCTTTGGACAGGGCACACCGGGGAGCTGTTTTTT
J gene: TRBJ2-2
D gene: TRBD1
clone size: NA
V gene: TRBV5-5

CDR3 protein: CASSSRLAGVTDTQYF
CDR3 DNA: TGTGCCAGCAGCTCAAGACTAGCGGGGGTTACAGATACGCAGTATTTT
J gene: TRBJ2-3
D gene: TRBD2
clone size: NA
V gene: TRBV7-2

CDR3 protein: CASSLDLRGGYEQYF
CDR3 DNA: TGTGCCAGCAGCTTGGACCTGCGGGGGGGCTACGAGCAGTACTTC
J gene: TRBJ2-7
D gene: TRBD2
clone size: once
V gene: TRBV5-4

CDR3 protein: CASRDRGLYGYTF
CDR3 DNA: TGTGCCAGCAGGGACAGGGGACTCTATGGCTACACCTTC
J gene: TRBJ1-2
D gene: TRBD1
clone size: NA
V gene: TRBV7-9

CDR3 protein: CASRMTGTRSNEQYF
CDR3 DNA: TGTGCCAGCAGGATGACGGGGACTAGGAGCAACGAGCAGTACTTC
J gene: TRBJ2-7
D gene: TRBD2
clone size: NA
V gene: TRBV2

CDR3 protein: CASSLRDRVNTEAFF
CDR3 DNA: TGTGCCAGCAGCCTGCGGGACAGGGTGAACACTGAAGCTTTCTTT
J gene: TRBJ1-1
D gene: TRBD1
clone size: NA
V gene: TRBV5-4

CDR3 protein: CASSIRNAKNIQYF
CDR3 DNA: TGTGCCAGTAGTATCAGGAATGCCAAAAACATTCAGTACTTC
J gene: TRBJ2-4
D gene: NA
clone size: NA
V gene: TRBV19

CDR3 protein: CASSIVPRPGVDTQYF
CDR3 DNA: TGTGCCAGTAGTATAGTCCCCCGGCCAGGGGTAGATACGCAGTATTTT
J gene: TRBJ2-3
D gene: NA
clone size: NA
V gene: TRBV19

CDR3 protein: CASSIHRLCFYGYTF
CDR3 DNA: TGTGCCAGCAGTATTCACAGGCTTTGCTTCTATGGCTACACCTTC
J gene: TRBJ1-2
D gene: NA
clone size: NA
V gene: TRBV21-1

CDR3 protein: CASSVTDRPHGYTF
CDR3 DNA: TGTGCCAGCAGCGTAACGGACAGACCTCATGGCTACACCTTC
J gene: TRBJ1-2
D gene: NA
clone size: NA
V gene: TRBV28

CDR3 protein: CATSLDRESEKLFF
CDR3 DNA: TGTGCCACCAGCTTGGACAGGGAGAGTGAAAAACTGTTTTTT
J gene: TRBJ1-4
D gene: TRBD1
clone size: NA
V gene: TRBV15

CDR3 protein: CASSLELQGSGNTIYF
CDR3 DNA: TGTGCCAGCAGCTTAGAATTACAGGGCTCTGGAAACACCATATATTTT
J gene: TRBJ1-3
D gene: NA
clone size: once
V gene: TRBV11-2

CDR3 protein: CASRTGTDYEQYF
CDR3 DNA: TGTGCCAGTCGAACCGGGACAGACTACGAGCAGTACTTC
J gene: TRBJ2-7
D gene: TRBD1
clone size: NA
V gene: TRBV6-5

CDR3 protein: CASSQALLEKLFF
CDR3 DNA: TGTGCCAGCAGCCAAGCATTGTTGGAAAAACTGTTTTTT
J gene: TRBJ1-4
D gene: NA
clone size: once
V gene: TRBV3-1/TRBV3-2

CDR3 protein: CATSQGLGEKLFF
CDR3 DNA: TGTGCCACTTCACAGGGGTTGGGTGAAAAACTGTTTTTT
J gene: TRBJ1-4
D gene: TRBD1
clone size: NA
V gene: TRBV2

CDR3 protein: CASTLPRGQDNEQFF
CDR3 DNA: TGCGCCAGCACCCTACCCCGGGGTCAGGACAATGAGCAGTTCTTC
J gene: TRBJ2-1
D gene: NA
clone size: NA
V gene: TRBV5-1

CDR3 protein: CASRPTRRTEAFF
CDR3 DNA: TGTGCCAGCAGACCCACGAGGCGAACTGAAGCTTTCTTT
J gene: TRBJ1-1
D gene: NA
clone size: NA
V gene: TRBV6-5

CDR3 protein: CASSESREASPLHF
CDR3 DNA: TGCGCCAGCAGTGAGTCCCGGGAGGCGTCACCCCTCCACTTT
J gene: TRBJ1-6
D gene: NA
clone size: NA
V gene: TRBV10-2

CDR3 protein: CASSQDPVRQQLTYEQYF
CDR3 DNA: TGTGCCAGCAGCCAAGATCCTGTTCGACAGCAGCTGACCTACGAGCAGTACTTC
J gene: TRBJ2-7
D gene: NA
clone size: NA
V gene: TRBV4-2

CDR3 protein: CASSLDPGGVGFF
CDR3 DNA: TGTGCCAGCAGCTTAGATCCCGGCGGGGTCGGTTTCTTC
J gene: TRBJ2-1
D gene: NA
clone size: NA
V gene: TRBV7-3

CDR3 protein: CASSLRGVGGTEAFF
CDR3 DNA: TGTGCCAGCAGCTTGCGGGGTGTGGGGGGAACTGAAGCTTTCTTT
J gene: TRBJ1-1
D gene: NA
clone size: NA
V gene: TRBV5-4

CDR3 protein: CASSLGQAGNTIYF
CDR3 DNA: TGTGCCAGCAGCTTGGGACAGGCGGGAAACACCATATATTTT
J gene: TRBJ1-3
D gene: NA
clone size: once
V gene: TRBV5-6

CDR3 protein: CASSLKGVSFNEQFF
CDR3 DNA: TGCGCCAGCAGCTTGAAGGGGGTGTCGTTTAATGAGCAGTTCTTC
J gene: TRBJ2-1
D gene: NA
clone size: NA
V gene: TRBV5-1

CDR3 protein: CASSHQARAEAFF
CDR3 DNA: TGTGCCAGCAGCCATCAGGCGAGGGCTGAAGCTTTCTTT
J gene: TRBJ1-1
D gene: NA
clone size: NA
V gene: TRBV14

CDR3 protein: CASSFTNTGELFF
CDR3 DNA: TGTGCCAGCAGTTTTACAAACACCGGGGAGCTGTTTTTT
J gene: TRBJ2-2
D gene: NA
clone size: NA
V gene: TRBV28

CDR3 protein: CASSVETARNSPLHF
CDR3 DNA: TGTGCCAGTAGTGTCGAGACCGCCAGGAATTCACCCCTCCACTTT
J gene: TRBJ1-6
D gene: NA
clone size: NA
V gene: TRBV19

CDR3 protein: CASSQGQPNTEAFF
CDR3 DNA: TGTGCCAGCTCACAGGGACAGCCGAACACTGAAGCTTTCTTT
J gene: TRBJ1-1
D gene: TRBD1
clone size: NA
V gene: TRBV18

CDR3 protein: CASSQQGNRGYGYTF
CDR3 DNA: TGTGCCAGCAGTCAACAGGGGAACAGGGGCTATGGCTACACCTTC
J gene: TRBJ1-2
D gene: TRBD1
clone size: few
V gene: TRBV7-2

CDR3 protein: CASSQGWSGTANGYTF
CDR3 DNA: TGTGCCAGCAGCCAAGGGTGGTCGGGGACAGCCAATGGCTACACCTTC
J gene: TRBJ1-2
D gene: TRBD1
clone size: NA
V gene: TRBV14

CDR3 protein: CAISESASGAGELFF
CDR3 DNA: TGTGCCATCAGTGAGTCAGCTAGCGGGGCCGGGGAGCTGTTTTTT
J gene: TRBJ2-2
D gene: TRBD2
clone size: NA
V gene: TRBV10-3

CDR3 protein: CASSFSSANEQFF
CDR3 DNA: TGTGCCAGCAGCTTTTCGAGCGCCAATGAGCAGTTCTTC
J gene: TRBJ2-1
D gene: NA
clone size: NA
V gene: TRBV7-3

CDR3 protein: CASSPGWDRGYEQYF
CDR3 DNA: TGCGCCAGCAGCCCCGGTTGGGACAGGGGCTACGAGCAGTACTTC
J gene: TRBJ2-7
D gene: TRBD1
clone size: NA
V gene: TRBV4-1

CDR3 protein: CASSINAGGTDTQYF
CDR3 DNA: TGTGCCAGTAGTATAAACGCGGGGGGCACAGATACGCAGTATTTT
J gene: TRBJ2-3
D gene: TRBD2
clone size: NA
V gene: TRBV19

CDR3 protein: CASSLEGTTNTGELFF
CDR3 DNA: TGTGCCAGCAGCTTAGAAGGGACAACGAACACCGGGGAGCTGTTTTTT
J gene: TRBJ2-2
D gene: NA
clone size: NA
V gene: TRBV7-6

CDR3 protein: CAISDRQENTEAFF
CDR3 DNA: TGTGCCATCAGTGATCGGCAGGAAAACACTGAAGCTTTCTTT
J gene: TRBJ1-1
D gene: NA
clone size: few
V gene: TRBV10-3

CDR3 protein: CASSLGRGGNSPLHF
CDR3 DNA: TGTGCCAGCAGTTTAGGCAGGGGTGGTAATTCACCCCTCCACTTT
J gene: TRBJ1-6
D gene: NA
clone size: NA
V gene: TRBV27

CDR3 protein: CASAPGKGAEAFYTF
CDR3 DNA: TGTGCCAGCGCCCCAGGTAAGGGCGCGGAGGCCTTCTACACCTTC
J gene: TRBJ1-2
D gene: NA
clone size: NA
V gene: TRBV18

CDR3 protein: CASSVVPGGAVGANVLTF
CDR3 DNA: TGTGCCAGCAGCGTAGTTCCAGGGGGCGCGGTAGGGGCCAACGTCCTGACTTTC
J gene: TRBJ2-6
D gene: TRBD1
clone size: once
V gene: TRBV9

CDR3 protein: CASERDRGYGQPQHF
CDR3 DNA: TGTGCCAGCGAGAGAGACAGGGGGTACGGGCAGCCCCAGCATTTT
J gene: TRBJ1-5
D gene: TRBD1
clone size: NA
V gene: TRBV2

CDR3 protein: CASSPVGQGAPEAFF
CDR3 DNA: TGTGCCAGCAGCCCAGTGGGACAGGGGGCCCCTGAAGCTTTCTTT
J gene: TRBJ1-1
D gene: TRBD1
clone size: NA
V gene: TRBV13

CDR3 protein: CASSIKRGGTEAFF
CDR3 DNA: TGTGCCAGTAGTATAAAGAGGGGAGGGACTGAAGCTTTCTTT
J gene: TRBJ1-1
D gene: NA
clone size: NA
V gene: TRBV19

CDR3 protein: CASSPDGGGTEAFF
CDR3 DNA: TGTGCCAGCAGCCCCGACGGGGGGGGCACTGAAGCTTTCTTT
J gene: TRBJ1-1
D gene: NA
clone size: few
V gene: TRBV7-6

CDR3 protein: CASSWPSGGLTYNEQFF
CDR3 DNA: TGCGCCAGCAGCTGGCCTAGCGGGGGCCTAACCTACAATGAGCAGTTCTTC
J gene: TRBJ2-1
D gene: TRBD2
clone size: NA
V gene: TRBV5-1